This entry lists 8 T cell receptor beta chains sequenced from one sample in a study of blood T cell repertoires in COVID-19. Method: immunoSEQ multiplex PCR; TCRdb's copy keeps in-frame clones and lacks some. The data contain roughly 48,000 clones, more than 70% of them seen just once; the ten biggest clones take up 25% to 30%. Material: peripheral blood. These receptors originate from an elderly woman with acute or convalescent COVID-19.

This clone appeared once. The chain couples TRBV19 to TRBJ2-1; 11 nucleotides line up with TRBD2. The germline V gene has CDR1 LNHDA and CDR2 SQIVND (reference sequence). Trimming removed 3 bases from V and 0 bases from J; junction bases left unmatched: 4. The CDR3 extends over 17 amino acids. CDR3 sequence reads: CASSMIGTSGSYNEQFF. The CDR3 bases are TGTGCCAGTAGTATGATCGGGACTAGCGGCTCCTACAATGAGCAGTTCTTC.

The chain recombines TRBV19 with TRBJ2-3; 7 positions agree with TRBD2. Trimming took 4 bases from V and 2 from J; bases not matched to a gene: 6. Per germline, CDR1 LNHDA and CDR2 SQIVND (reference sequence). The CDR3 has 15 amino acids. CDR3 amino acids: CASSTLSGVTDTQYF. The CDR3 DNA is TGTGCCAGTAGTACCTTAAGCGGGGTCACAGATACGCAGTATTTT.

The V gene is TRBV29-1, the J gene TRBJ2-7, with TRBD1 as a possible D gene (6 bases). This CDR3 contains 11 residues. The V gene's germline CDR1 is SQVTM and CDR2 ANQGSEA. Trimming stripped 0 bases from V and 7 bases from J, with 7 bases between. CDR3 region: CSVEDQGEQYF. CDR3 in DNA: TGCAGCGTTGAAGATCAGGGGGAGCAGTACTTC.

V usage is TRBV6-5 and J usage is TRBJ1-2; 7 nucleotides match TRBD1. Per the germline V gene, CDR1 is MNHEY and CDR2 is SVGAGI. CDR3 length: 14 residues. J was trimmed by 5 bases and V by 7 bases; bases with no gene match: 10. The CDR3 DNA reads TGTGCCAGCACCGCAGGGGGTGGGAGGTATGGCTACACCTTC. As protein: CASTAGGGRYGYTF.

V is TRBV29-1 and J is TRBJ1-1; D gene unclear. CDR3 length: 13 amino acids. The V gene lost 8 bases and the J gene lost 5 bases, with 18 bases spanning the gap. Germline loops: CDR1 SQVTM, CDR2 ANQGSEA. This chain's CDR3 is CSFRTLAGTEAFF. The CDR3 bases are TGCAGCTTTCGGACTCTTGCCGGTACTGAAGCTTTCTTT.

The J gene is TRBJ1-2, the V gene TRBV3-1 (or the pseudogene TRBV3-2), with 10 bases matching TRBD1. The junction had 10 bases not matched to a gene; V was cut back by 4 bases and J by 8 bases. The CDR3 has 15 amino acids. Per germline, CDR1 LGHDT and CDR2 YNNKEL (reference sequence). The DNA of the CDR3 is TGTGCCAGCAGCCCCGTCCGGGACAGGGGAGGGGGCTACACCTTC. It encodes CASSPVRDRGGGYTF.

The chain has TRBV3-1 (or the pseudogene TRBV3-2) and TRBJ2-5; 9 nucleotides match TRBD1. Germline V gene data show CDR1 as LGHDT and CDR2 as YNNKEL (reference sequence). V trimming: 8 bases; J trimming: 4 bases; junction bases outside the gene matches: 8. This CDR3 spans 14 amino acids. DNA for the CDR3: TGTGCCAGCCGGGCAAGACAGGGGGGAGAGACCCAGTACTTC. Encoded protein: CASRARQGGETQYF.

The chain has TRBV4-1 and TRBJ1-1; D uncertain. V lost 3 bases and J 5 bases, leaving 13 bases between the germline ends. Germline CDR1 and CDR2: MGHRA and YSYEKL. This CDR3 has 14 residues. In DNA, the CDR3 is TGCGCCAGCAGCCATTTTGGTCCGGGGACTGAAGCTTTCTTT. It encodes CASSHFGPGTEAFF.